These 32 T cell receptor beta chains were sequenced from one sample in a study of sequential checkpoint blockade in melanoma. Libraries were prepared by immunoSEQ multiplex PCR; TCRdb keeps only in-frame clonotypes and omits some of them. Of roughly 15,000 clones in the sample, around 69% were seen once. As for treatment: randomized to nivolumab then ipilimumab (arm A) or the reverse (arm B). The material sequenced was CD8+ T cells sorted from blood (inferred from file names), taken from a patient given nivolumab and ipilimumab in sequence. These receptors came from a human donor with melanoma.

This clone was observed a single time. The V gene is TRBV7-9, the J gene TRBJ1-1; a weak D match, TRBD1 (5 bases). Trimming took off 8 bases at V and 1 base at J, with 20 bases between the two ends. Germline V gene sequence: CDR1 SEHNR, CDR2 FQNEAQ (reference sequence). The CDR3 has 16 residues. CDR3 DNA sequence: TGTGCCAGCCTTAGTGGGGCAGTTTGGACGAACACTGAAGCTTTCTTT. Its translation: CASLSGAVWTNTEAFF.

Of note for this clone: Other DNA sequences in the sample encode the same CDR3. This chain joins TRBV5-1 and TRBJ2-5, with a weak D call TRBD1 (6 bases). Germline V CDR1 and CDR2: SGHRS, YFSETQ. V lost 1 base, J lost 5 bases, and 27 bases lay in between. The CDR3 length is 19 residues. The chain's CDR3 is CASSLLPDRLLEMQETQYF. The CDR3 bases are TGCGCCAGCAGCTTGTTACCGGACAGACTTCTTGAGATGCAGGAGACCCAGTACTTC.

The chain recombines TRBV30 with TRBJ1-1; D is undetermined. The CDR3 runs to 12 residues. Trimming shortened V by 0 bases and J by 7 bases, and 9 bases separated the two germline ends. CDR1 is GTSNPN, CDR2 SVGIG, per germline (reference sequence). The CDR3 DNA reads as TGTGCCTGGAGTGTAGAGGGCCTTGAAGCTTTCTTT. Translated, it gives CAWSVEGLEAFF.

The V call is TRBV6-4, the J call TRBJ2-5; TRBD2 is a possible D gene (6 bases). Trimming took 9 bases from V and 0 from J, leaving 11 bases between them. The germline CDR1 and CDR2 sequences are MRHNA and SNTAGT. The CDR3 loop spans 13 amino acids. The DNA for the CDR3 is TGTGCCAGGGGGACTTCGTACCAAGAGACCCAGTACTTC. Amino acids: CARGTSYQETQYF.

The chain joins TRBV5-1 to TRBJ2-7, with 8 bases identical to TRBD2. Trimming cost V 1 base and J 2 bases; bases outside gene matches: 2. The CDR3 sequence is 14 residues long. CDR1 is SGHRS, CDR2 YFSETQ, per germline. CDR3 in amino acids: CASSLSSGTYEQYF. As DNA, the CDR3 is TGCGCCAGCAGCTTGAGTAGCGGGACCTACGAGCAGTACTTC.

This clone has just one count. The rearrangement links TRBV5-6 to TRBJ1-1; no reliable D call. The V end lost 4 bases, the J end lost 10 bases, and 8 bases lay between the germline ends. The CDR3 contains 10 residues. The germline V gene encodes CDR1 SGHDT and CDR2 YYEEEE. CDR3 nucleotide sequence: TGTGCCAGCAGCCCCCGGGGAGCTTTCTTT. Translation gives CASSPRGAFF.

The rearrangement links TRBV29-1 to TRBJ1-2, with D maybe TRBD1 (5 bases). The V end lost 5 bases, the J end lost 0 bases, and 13 bases lay between the germline ends. The CDR3 has 14 residues. Germline CDR1 SQVTM, CDR2 ANQGSEA. DNA of the CDR3: TGCAGCGTTCCCGGGCAGGGATCTAACTATGGCTACACCTTC. It is translated as CSVPGQGSNYGYTF.

This clone is a singleton in its sample. The CDR3 loop is CASSLGTIPYEQYF. The CDR3 DNA follows: TGTGCCAGCAGTTTGGGGACAATCCCCTACGAGCAGTACTTC. V and J are TRBV27 and TRBJ2-5, with D possibly TRBD1 on 6 matching bases. The J call is uncertain, as TRBJ2-7 better fits the DNA end. The CDR3 spans 14 residues. Per germline, CDR1 MNHEY and CDR2 SMNVEV (reference sequence).

The V call is TRBV25-1, the J call TRBJ1-4; weak D call: TRBD1 (5 bases). CDR3 length: 15 residues. Germline CDR1 and CDR2: MGHDK and SYGVNS. V was clipped by 2 bases and J by 7 bases, with 14 bases between them. In DNA form, the CDR3 reads TGTGCCAGCAGTGAACCAGGGCAGGGAGGTGAAAAACTGTTTTTT. Translating gives CASSEPGQGGEKLFF. Complete variable domain (other parts from reference TRBV25-1 and TRBJ1-4): EADIYQTPRYLVIGTGKKITLECSQTMGHDKMYWYQQDPGMELHLIHYSYGVNSTEKGDLSSESTVSRIRTEHFPLTLESARPSHTSQYLCASSEPGQGGEKLFFGSGTQLSVL.

The chain uses TRBV7-9 and TRBJ2-7; 9 bases line up with TRBD1. The CDR3 extends over 16 amino acids. Germline values: CDR1 SEHNR, CDR2 FQNEAQ (reference sequence). After removal of 4 bases from V and 3 bases from J, the junction contained 10 bases not matched to a gene. The CDR3 loop is CASSSNRDRVGYEQYF. CDR3 sequence (DNA): TGTGCCAGCAGCTCCAACCGGGACAGGGTGGGCTACGAGCAGTACTTC. Together with reference TRBV7-9 and TRBJ2-7, the CDR3 gives the full variable domain: DTGVSQNPRHKITKRGQNVTFRCDPISEHNRLYWYRQTLGQGPEFLTYFQNEAQLEKSRLLSDRFSAERPKGSFSTLEIQRTEQGDSAMYLCASSSNRDRVGYEQYFGPGTRLTVT.

The J gene is TRBJ2-7, the V gene TRBV7-8, with D perhaps matching TRBD2 (5 bases). Germline CDR1 and CDR2: SGHVS and FQNEAQ. The CDR3 totals 16 residues. The V and J ends lost 4 bases and 2 bases respectively, with 18 bases between them. This CDR3 is CASSSNSGVEAYEQYF. The CDR3 DNA reads TGTGCCAGCAGCTCGAACTCCGGGGTAGAGGCCTACGAGCAGTACTTC.

This chain uses TRBV30 with TRBJ2-1; 8 positions agree with TRBD2. CDR1 and CDR2 from the germline V gene are GTSNPN and SVGIG (reference sequence). The CDR3 loop spans 15 amino acids. V lost 0 bases and J lost 4; bases outside the gene matches: 5. The CDR3 loop is CAWSVAAGVYNEQFF. The CDR3 DNA reads as TGTGCCTGGAGTGTAGCAGCGGGAGTGTACAATGAGCAGTTCTTC.

The V call is TRBV9, the J call TRBJ2-5; 12 nucleotides line up with TRBD2. CDR1 is SGDLS and CDR2 is YYNGEE in the germline V gene. V was pared by 2 bases and J by 11 bases, with 10 bases of the junction left unmatched. The CDR3 runs to 15 residues. The CDR3 DNA follows: TGTGCCAGCAGCGTTACCGGGACTAGCGGGTTAGAGCAGTACTTC. Translated, it gives CASSVTGTSGLEQYF.

The CDR3 loop is CASSPPDRGLRETQYF. CDR3 nucleotide sequence: TGTGCCAGCAGCCCACCCGACAGGGGGCTTCGGGAGACCCAGTACTTC. This chain connects TRBV7-9 to TRBJ2-5; 10 bases map to TRBD1. The CDR3 contains 16 residues. The V gene end was trimmed by 5 bases and the J gene end by 5 bases; junction bases not matched to a gene: 11. CDR1 is SEHNR, CDR2 FQNEAQ, per germline (reference sequence). Combining the CDR3 with reference TRBV7-9 and TRBJ2-5 gives the whole variable domain DTGVSQNPRHKITKRGQNVTFRCDPISEHNRLYWYRQTLGQGPEFLTYFQNEAQLEKSRLLSDRFSAERPKGSFSTLEIQRTEQGDSAMYLCASSPPDRGLRETQYFGPGTRLLVL.

The chain employs TRBV30 and TRBJ2-2; perhaps TRBD2 as D (6 bases). V was trimmed by 3 bases and J by 7 bases, leaving 9 bases between them. CDR3 size: 12 residues. Germline values: CDR1 GTSNPN, CDR2 SVGIG (reference sequence). This CDR3 is CAWSVGGGELFF. CDR3 in DNA: TGTGCCTGGAGCGTGGGGGGCGGGGAGCTGTTTTTT.

The chain joins TRBV6-1 to TRBJ2-1; 8 bases line up with TRBD2. CDR1 MNHNS and CDR2 SASEGT come from the germline V gene. The CDR3 has 14 amino acids. V was pared by 3 bases and J by 5 bases, with 3 bases of the junction left unmatched. The DNA for the CDR3 is TGTGCCAGCAGTGACGGGAGGGTGGACAATGAGCAGTTCTTC. This encodes CASSDGRVDNEQFF.

The gene calls are TRBV5-1 and TRBJ1-1, with 8 bases matching TRBD1. Trimming at V came to 7 bases and at J to 1 base, leaving 3 bases not matched to a gene. The CDR3 has 13 residues. Germline lookup yields CDR1 SGHRS and CDR2 YFSETQ. The CDR3 region is CASGTGENTEAFF. In nucleotides, the CDR3 is TGCGCCAGCGGGACAGGAGAGAACACTGAAGCTTTCTTT.

The chain couples TRBV6-5 to TRBJ1-2, with 8 bases aligning to TRBD1. The CDR3 totals 15 residues. Germline V gene lookup returns CDR1 MNHEY and CDR2 SVGAGI. Losses at the gene ends were 0 bases for V and 7 bases for J; bases not matched to a gene: 7. CDR3: CASSYSPGGAGGYTF. In nucleotides, the CDR3 is TGTGCCAGCAGTTACTCGCCAGGGGGCGCGGGTGGCTACACCTTC.

The chain joins TRBV5-1 to TRBJ2-1; the match to TRBD2 covers 7 bases. J lost 8 bases, V lost 2 bases, and 7 bases had no gene match. This CDR3 spans 14 amino acids. The germline gives CDR1 SGHRS, CDR2 YFSETQ. This CDR3 reads CASSFPGRWDEQFF. CDR3 nucleotide sequence: TGCGCCAGCAGCTTCCCCGGGAGGTGGGATGAGCAGTTCTTC.

The chain links TRBV19 to TRBJ2-1; TRBD2 aligns across 7 bases. The CDR3 spans 15 residues. Trimming removed 5 bases from V and 4 bases from J; junction bases left unmatched: 8. The germline V gene has CDR1 LNHDA and CDR2 SQIVND (reference sequence). CDR3 residues: CASSYRLAPYNEQFF. In nucleotides, the CDR3 is TGTGCCAGTAGTTACCGACTAGCTCCATACAATGAGCAGTTCTTC.

The V call is TRBV5-5, the J call TRBJ1-2; 12 positions match TRBD1. CDR3 size: 15 residues. The V gene end was trimmed by 4 bases and the J gene end by 5 bases; junction bases not matched to a gene: 6. The germline CDR1 and CDR2 sequences are SGHKS and YYEKEE (reference sequence). Here the CDR3 reads CASSGTGGVGYGYTF. As DNA, the CDR3 is TGTGCCAGCAGCGGGACAGGGGGCGTAGGGTATGGCTACACCTTC. Supplemented by reference TRBV5-5 and TRBJ1-2, the full variable domain reads DAGVTQSPTHLIKTRGQQVTLRCSPISGHKSVSWYQQVLGQGPQFIFQYYEKEERGRGNFPDRFSARQFPNYSSELNVNALLLGDSALYLCASSGTGGVGYGYTFGSGTRLTVV.

This clone was counted between two and nine times. V usage is TRBV7-2 and J usage is TRBJ2-1, with TRBD2 identical over 10 bases. Germline V gene sequence: CDR1 SGHTA, CDR2 FQGNSA. With V trimmed by 5 bases and J by 15 bases, 13 bases remained unmatched. CDR3 length: 14 amino acids. The CDR3 bases are TGTGCCAGCAGCCTCAAACAGCGGGGGGGCCATGTGTTCTTC. Its protein is CASSLKQRGGHVFF.

This clone has more than one count but fewer than ten. The rearrangement links TRBV13 to TRBJ2-5; possible D gene TRBD1, 5 bases. There are 13 residues in the CDR3. V gave up 1 base and J gave up 5 bases, with 8 bases separating them. Per germline, CDR1 PRHDT and CDR2 FYEKMQ (reference sequence). The CDR3 region has the DNA TGTGCCAGCAGCTTAGAGACAGAGGAGACCCAGTACTTC. Translated: CASSLETEETQYF.

The V and J genes are TRBV27 and TRBJ1-1; tentative D call: TRBD1 (5 bases). The germline V gene has CDR1 MNHEY and CDR2 SMNVEV (reference sequence). The CDR3 extends over 15 amino acids. V lost 3 bases and J lost 4, with 15 bases in between. CDR3 sequence (DNA): TGTGCCAGCAGTTTCGCGGCAGGGCTTAGCACTGAAGCTTTCTTT. Protein product: CASSFAAGLSTEAFF.

This clone has only a few counts. This chain uses TRBV21-1 with TRBJ1-2. TRBV21-1 is tagged as a pseudogene. This CDR3 comprises 15 residues. This CDR3 reads CASSKSFRQRYGYTF. CDR3 DNA sequence: TGTGCCAGCAGCAAAAGTTTTCGGCAGCGCTATGGCTACACCTTC.

The chain combines TRBV19 with TRBJ2-7; 7 positions agree with TRBD1. CDR3 length: 16 residues. V was clipped by 5 bases and J by 5 bases; unmatched bases: 15. Germline CDR1 is LNHDA and CDR2 is SQIVND (reference sequence). CDR3 amino acids: CASSPRPTGPKNEQYF. CDR3 coding DNA: TGTGCCAGTAGTCCCCGTCCGACAGGGCCCAAAAACGAGCAGTACTTC.

The V and J genes are TRBV12-5 and TRBJ2-5, with 11 bases that match TRBD2. Germline assignment: CDR1 LGHNT and CDR2 FRNRAP. The CDR3 totals 14 residues. V trimming: 4 bases; J trimming: 6 bases; junction bases outside the gene matches: 4. Here the CDR3 reads CASGSTSGKQTQYF. In DNA, the CDR3 is TGTGCTAGTGGTTCGACTAGCGGGAAACAGACCCAGTACTTC.

The gene calls are TRBV19 and TRBJ1-6, with TRBD1 matching 7 bases. V trimming: 6 bases; J trimming: 8 bases; junction bases outside the gene matches: 4. Germline V lookup: CDR1 LNHDA, CDR2 SQIVND (reference sequence). The CDR3 totals 13 residues. The CDR3 reads CASSTQGYSPLHF. The CDR3 DNA sequence: TGTGCCAGTAGCACACAGGGGTATTCACCCCTCCACTTT.

The chain uses TRBV11-2 and TRBJ2-3; no firm D call. Germline lookup yields CDR1 SGHAT and CDR2 FQNNGV. Trimming removed 6 bases from V and 0 bases from J, with 19 bases in between. This CDR3 spans 17 amino acids. The CDR3 sequence: CASRSALWQISTDTQYF. DNA for the CDR3: TGTGCCAGCAGATCCGCTTTGTGGCAAATTAGCACAGATACGCAGTATTTT.

In its sample, this clone was seen once. The CDR3 reads CASSVVEGGGTDTQYF. The CDR3 bases are TGTGCCAGCAGCGTAGTGGAGGGAGGGGGCACAGATACGCAGTATTTT. The chain employs TRBV9 and TRBJ2-3; TRBD2 agrees at 7 bases. With 0 bases clipped from V and 1 base from J, the junction kept 5 bases outside the gene matches. The CDR3 loop spans 16 amino acids. The germline CDR1 and CDR2 sequences are SGDLS and YYNGEE.

The J gene is TRBJ2-1, the V gene TRBV4-1; 8 bases are a match to TRBD2. Germline CDR1 reads MGHRA; CDR2 reads YSYEKL. Unmatched junction bases numbered 6, after V lost 5 bases and J lost 3 bases. The CDR3 covers 15 residues. CDR3 residues: CASSLVAGNYNEQFF. The DNA of the CDR3 is TGCGCCAGCAGCTTAGTAGCGGGAAACTACAATGAGCAGTTCTTC.

This rearrangement joins TRBV27 to TRBJ2-7; D may be TRBD1 (7 bases). Germline CDR1 and CDR2: MNHEY and SMNVEV (reference sequence). Trimming removed 2 bases at V and 3 bases at J, with 11 bases between. This CDR3 has 14 amino acids. DNA of the CDR3: TGTGCCAGCAGTTTAGGCAGGGGGGTCTACGAGCAGTACTTC. Translated, it gives CASSLGRGVYEQYF.